This TCR beta chain came from a study of pediatric ulcerative colitis. About the study: Fewer than 10 patients showed pancolitis and two showed left-sided colitis.

Points on this clone: Its target is not known.

During colonoscopy, one to two rectal pinch biopsies were collected. Study results and limitations: A couple of patients' blood samples yielded substantially fewer templates. Rectal pinch biopsies may have included blood-derived T cells, especially in patients with overt colitis.

The protocol was immunoSEQ multiplex PCR, while the TCRdb copy is restricted to in-frame clones and leaves out a portion. The sample has 40,000 to 55,000 clones; about 79% are singletons. Germline V gene data show CDR1 as LNHDA and CDR2 as SQIVND (reference sequence). V was shortened by 7 bases and J by 2 bases, with 15 bases between the two germline ends. The CDR3 is 14 amino acids. The chain links TRBV19 to TRBJ2-7; no firm D call. The source is a girl aged 10 to 17 with moderate ulcerative colitis. The sequenced material came from gut tissue. The CDR3 bases are TGTGCCAGTACCCCGTCGGCCGGAACCTACGAGCAGTACTTC. Translation gives CASTPSAGTYEQYF.